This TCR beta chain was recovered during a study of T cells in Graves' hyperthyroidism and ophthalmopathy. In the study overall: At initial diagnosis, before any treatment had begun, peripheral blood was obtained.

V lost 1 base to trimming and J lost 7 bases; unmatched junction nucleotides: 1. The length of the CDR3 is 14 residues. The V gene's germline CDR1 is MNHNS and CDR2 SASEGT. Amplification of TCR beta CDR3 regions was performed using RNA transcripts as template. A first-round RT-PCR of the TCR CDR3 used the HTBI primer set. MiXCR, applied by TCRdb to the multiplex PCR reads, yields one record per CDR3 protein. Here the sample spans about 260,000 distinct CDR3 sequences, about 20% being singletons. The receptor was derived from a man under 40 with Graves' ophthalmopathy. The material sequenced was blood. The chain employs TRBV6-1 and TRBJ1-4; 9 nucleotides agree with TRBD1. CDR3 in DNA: TGTGCCAGCAGTGAAGGGACAGGGGTTGAAAAACTGTTTTTT. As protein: CASSEGTGVEKLFF.